This is a list of T cell receptor beta chains from one sample in a study of blood T cell repertoires in COVID-19. Sequencing used immunoSEQ multiplex PCR; TCRdb keeps in-frame clones, though not all of them. The sample contains some 370,000 clones, about 90% of which appear only once. Sequenced sample: peripheral blood. Every receptor here comes from a man younger than 30 with active or convalescent COVID-19. Each CDR3 is given with its conserved first and last residue. The D gene is left open where the match is weak. Size tells how often a clone was seen (once, few, many) or the class of an expanded clone, and some rows leave it out.

size: .; V: TRBV11-2; D: .; J: TRBJ1-1; length: 13; CDR3: CASTQAKNTEAFF; DNA: TGTGCCAGCACCCAAGCAAAGAACACTGAAGCTTTCTTT
size: once; V: TRBV30; D: TRBD2; J: TRBJ2-1; length: 11; CDR3: CAWRTGGEQFF; DNA: TGTGCCTGGAGAACGGGAGGTGAGCAGTTCTTC
size: .; V: TRBV11-3; D: .; J: TRBJ2-5; length: 13; CDR3: CASSPGNQETQYF; DNA: TGTGCCAGCAGCCCCGGGAACCAAGAGACCCAGTACTTC
size: .; V: TRBV4-1; D: .; J: TRBJ2-5; length: 15; CDR3: CASSPADFTQETQYF; DNA: TGCGCCAGCAGCCCCGCGGACTTCACCCAAGAGACCCAGTACTTC
size: .; V: TRBV28; D: .; J: TRBJ2-5; length: 10; CDR3: CASGRGTQYF; DNA: TGTGCCAGCGGCCGGGGAACCCAGTACTTC
size: .; V: TRBV12-3/TRBV12-4; D: TRBD1; J: TRBJ1-2; length: 13; CDR3: CASSEQGVDGYTF; DNA: TGTGCCAGCAGCGAGCAGGGGGTGGATGGCTACACCTTC
size: .; V: TRBV29-1; D: TRBD1; J: TRBJ1-1; length: 14; CDR3: CSVQRDRENTEAFF; DNA: TGCAGCGTACAACGGGACAGGGAGAACACTGAAGCTTTCTTT
size: .; V: TRBV28; D: .; J: TRBJ2-1; length: 11; CDR3: CASSLRGAWFF; DNA: TGTGCCAGCAGTTTACGGGGGGCATGGTTCTTC
size: .; V: TRBV5-1; D: .; J: TRBJ2-3; length: 13; CDR3: CASSLAGTDTQYF; DNA: TGCGCCAGCAGCTTGGCAGGTACAGATACGCAGTATTTT
size: few; V: TRBV28; D: TRBD1; J: TRBJ1-5; length: 15; CDR3: CASSSGGFGNQPQHF; DNA: TGTGCCAGCAGTTCAGGGGGCTTTGGCAATCAGCCCCAGCATTTT
size: once; V: TRBV3-1/TRBV3-2; D: .; J: TRBJ1-5; length: 16; CDR3: CASSQDPGVGNQPQHF; DNA: TGTGCCAGCAGCCAAGACCCGGGGGTGGGCAATCAGCCCCAGCATTTT
size: .; V: TRBV12-3/TRBV12-4; D: .; J: TRBJ2-7; length: 12; CDR3: CASSRTAYEQYF; DNA: TGTGCCAGCAGCCGAACTGCATACGAGCAGTACTTC
size: .; V: TRBV7-3; D: .; J: TRBJ2-1; length: 15; CDR3: CASSLGLPSYNEQFF; DNA: TGTGCCAGCAGCTTGGGACTCCCTTCGTACAATGAGCAGTTCTTC
size: few; V: TRBV19; D: .; J: TRBJ2-7; length: 13; CDR3: CASSMVQGNEQYF; DNA: TGTGCCAGTAGTATGGTCCAGGGGAACGAGCAGTACTTC
size: .; V: TRBV2; D: .; J: TRBJ1-5; length: 14; CDR3: CASSDELGNQPQHF; DNA: TGTGCCAGCAGTGACGAACTCGGGAATCAGCCCCAGCATTTT
size: .; V: TRBV28; D: .; J: TRBJ1-1; length: 14; CDR3: CASTSPGMQAEAFF; DNA: TGTGCCAGCACCTCCCCCGGGATGCAGGCTGAAGCTTTCTTT
size: .; V: TRBV6-5; D: .; J: TRBJ1-2; length: 13; CDR3: CASTSGLSGGYTF; DNA: TGTGCCAGCACTTCGGGTCTATCGGGGGGCTACACCTTC
size: .; V: TRBV5-1; D: TRBD1; J: TRBJ2-7; length: 15; CDR3: CASSSRDSGIYEQYF; DNA: TGCGCCAGCAGCAGCCGGGACAGTGGGATATACGAGCAGTACTTC
size: .; V: TRBV4-2; D: TRBD2; J: TRBJ2-1; length: 15; CDR3: CASSQDRVDGREEFF; DNA: TGTGCCAGCAGCCAAGATCGGGTAGACGGGAGGGAGGAGTTCTTC
size: .; V: TRBV10-3; D: TRBD2; J: TRBJ2-1; length: 14; CDR3: CAINLGGASDEQFF; DNA: TGTGCCATCAACCTCGGGGGGGCTTCGGATGAGCAGTTCTTC
size: .; V: TRBV11-3; D: TRBD2; J: TRBJ2-3; length: 15; CDR3: CASSPSGIYTDTQYF; DNA: TGTGCCAGCAGCCCAAGCGGGATTTACACAGATACGCAGTATTTT
size: once; V: TRBV27; D: .; J: TRBJ2-7; length: 16; CDR3: CASSLATRVGIDEQYF; DNA: TGTGCCAGCAGTTTAGCCACCAGGGTAGGTATAGACGAGCAGTACTTC
size: .; V: TRBV5-1; D: .; J: TRBJ2-5; length: 15; CDR3: CASSLAGWQAETQYF; DNA: TGCGCCAGCAGCTTGGCCGGTTGGCAGGCGGAGACCCAGTACTTC
size: .; V: TRBV6-5; D: .; J: TRBJ1-5; length: 15; CDR3: CASRPNRNSNQPQHF; DNA: TGTGCCAGCAGGCCCAACAGAAATAGCAATCAGCCCCAGCATTTT
size: .; V: TRBV7-2; D: .; J: TRBJ2-7; length: 13; CDR3: CASSLDSLVEQYF; DNA: TGTGCCAGCAGCCTCGACTCATTGGTCGAGCAGTACTTC
size: .; V: TRBV15; D: TRBD1; J: TRBJ2-7; length: 14; CDR3: CATKPGQGTYEQYF; DNA: TGTGCCACAAAGCCGGGACAGGGGACTTACGAGCAGTACTTC